The subject of this entry is one T cell receptor beta chain. No antigen is known for it. Unstimulated regulatory T cells (CD4+CD25+CD127-), CD4+CD25- non-regulatory cells, CD4 and CD8 cells were FACS-sorted from thawed PBMCs. The record originates from a study of Tregs in tolerant kidney transplant recipients. Study results and limitations: Antigen-driven expansion was suggested because donor-specific Tregs expanded more than all Tregs in tolerant patients.

CDR3 size: 18 residues. CDR1 is SEHNR, CDR2 FQNEAQ, per germline (reference sequence). The trim removed 5 bases at V and 0 bases at J, leaving 10 bases unmatched. This table comes from immunoSEQ multiplex PCR, and its TCRdb copy is limited to in-frame clones, with some not included. The table includes 98,000 or so clones, 90% detected once. The sequences come from CD4+ T cells from blood, collected before the transplant. The TCR originated in a human donor who received a combined kidney and bone marrow transplant. The chain recombines TRBV7-9 with TRBJ1-3, with 10 positions matching TRBD1. CDR3 protein: CASSPPRGDRGSGNTIYF. The CDR3 bases are TGTGCCAGCAGCCCCCCCAGAGGGGACAGGGGCTCTGGAAACACCATATATTTT.